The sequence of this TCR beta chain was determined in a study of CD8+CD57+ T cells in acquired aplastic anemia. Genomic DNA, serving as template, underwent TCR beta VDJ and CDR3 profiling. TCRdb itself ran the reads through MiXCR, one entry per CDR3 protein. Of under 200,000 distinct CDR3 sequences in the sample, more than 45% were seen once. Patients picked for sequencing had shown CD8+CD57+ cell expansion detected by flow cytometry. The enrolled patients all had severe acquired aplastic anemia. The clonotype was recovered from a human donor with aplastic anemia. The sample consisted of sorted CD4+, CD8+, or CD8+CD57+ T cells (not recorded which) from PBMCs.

The CDR3 DNA reads as TGTGCCATCAGTGAGAAACTAGCGGAGACGGTTGAGCAGTTCTTC. As protein: CAISEKLAETVEQFF. V and J are TRBV10-3 and TRBJ2-1; the match to TRBD2 covers 8 bases. Unmatched junction bases numbered 9, after V lost 2 bases and J lost 9 bases. The CDR3 is 15 residues long. CDR1 and CDR2 from the germline V gene are ENHRY and SYGVKD.